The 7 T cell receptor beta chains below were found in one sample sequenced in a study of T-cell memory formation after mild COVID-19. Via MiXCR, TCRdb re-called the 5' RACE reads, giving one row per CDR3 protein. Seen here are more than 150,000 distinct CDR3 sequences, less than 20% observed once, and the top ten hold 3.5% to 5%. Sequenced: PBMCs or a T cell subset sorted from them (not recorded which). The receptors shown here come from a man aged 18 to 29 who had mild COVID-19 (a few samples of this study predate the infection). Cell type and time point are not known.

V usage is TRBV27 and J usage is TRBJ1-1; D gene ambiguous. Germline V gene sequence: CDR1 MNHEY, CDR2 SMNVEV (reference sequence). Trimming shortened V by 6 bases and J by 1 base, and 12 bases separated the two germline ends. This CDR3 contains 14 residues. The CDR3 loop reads CASRPHQRNTEAFF. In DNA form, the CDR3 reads TGTGCCAGCAGACCACATCAGAGGAACACTGAAGCTTTCTTT.

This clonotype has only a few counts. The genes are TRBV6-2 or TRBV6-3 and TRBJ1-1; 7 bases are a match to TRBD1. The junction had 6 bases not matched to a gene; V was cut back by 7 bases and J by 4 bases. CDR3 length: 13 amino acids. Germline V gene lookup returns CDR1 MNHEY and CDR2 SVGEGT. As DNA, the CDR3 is TGTGCCAGCAAACGGGACAGTTTCACTGAAGCTTTCTTT. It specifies CASKRDSFTEAFF.

CDR3 coding DNA: TGTGCCAGCAGTTACTCCGGGGTGAACACCGGGGAGCTGTTTTTT. It codes for CASSYSGVNTGELFF. The chain couples TRBV6-2 or TRBV6-3 to TRBJ2-2, with TRBD2 as a possible D gene (5 bases). Germline CDR1 reads MNHEY; CDR2 reads SVGEGT. Trimming removed 0 bases at V and 1 base at J, with 6 bases between. CDR3 length: 15 amino acids.

The CDR3 is CASSLGAFSSTDTQYF. The DNA for the CDR3 is TGCGCCAGCAGCTTGGGGGCATTCTCTAGCACAGATACGCAGTATTTT. This chain joins TRBV5-1 and TRBJ2-3; D is undetermined. The CDR3 totals 16 residues. The V gene lost 0 bases and the J gene lost 0 bases, with 11 bases spanning the gap. CDR1 and CDR2 from the germline V gene are SGHRS and YFSETQ. Based on the CDR3 plus reference TRBV5-1 and TRBJ2-3, the full variable domain is KAGVTQTPRYLIKTRGQQVTLSCSPISGHRSVSWYQQTPGQGLQFLFEYFSETQRNKGNFPGRFSGRQFSNSRSEMNVSTLELGDSALYLCASSLGAFSSTDTQYFGPGTRLTVL.

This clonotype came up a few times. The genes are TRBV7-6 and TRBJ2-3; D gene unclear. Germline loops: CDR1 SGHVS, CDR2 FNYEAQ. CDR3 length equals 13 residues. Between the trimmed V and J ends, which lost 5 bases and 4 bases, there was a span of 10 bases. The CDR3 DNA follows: TGTGCCAGCAGCGCCCAGGTGGCAGATACGCAGTATTTT. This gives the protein CASSAQVADTQYF.

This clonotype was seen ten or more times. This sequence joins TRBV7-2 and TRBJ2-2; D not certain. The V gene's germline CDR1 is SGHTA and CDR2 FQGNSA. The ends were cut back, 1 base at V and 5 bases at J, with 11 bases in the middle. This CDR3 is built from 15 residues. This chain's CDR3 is CASSLDGSSTGELFF. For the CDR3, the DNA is TGTGCCAGCAGCTTAGACGGATCGAGTACCGGGGAGCTGTTTTTT.

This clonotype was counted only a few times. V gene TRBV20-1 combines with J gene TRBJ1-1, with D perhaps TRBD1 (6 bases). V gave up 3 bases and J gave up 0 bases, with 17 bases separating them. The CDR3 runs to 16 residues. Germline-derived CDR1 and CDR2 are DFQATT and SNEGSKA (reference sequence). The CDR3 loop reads CSARRGLTGMNTEAFF. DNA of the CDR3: TGCAGTGCTAGGAGGGGTCTCACAGGGATGAACACTGAAGCTTTCTTT.